This record looks at one T cell receptor beta chain sequence and its context. The data derive from a study of blood T cell repertoires in COVID-19. In the study overall: COVID-19 samples collected from the United States, Italy and Spain covered acute and convalescent phases.

This CDR3 contains 14 residues. V shed 4 bases and J shed 1 base, with 10 bases lying between them. Germline V CDR1 and CDR2: LNHDA, SQIVND (reference sequence). Sequencing was performed with immunoSEQ multiplex PCR; in TCRdb, only in-frame clones are kept and a portion is missing. The sample holds around 300,000 clones, nearly 90% seen once. The sample comprised PBMCs or T cells enriched from blood (not recorded which). The genes are TRBV19 and TRBJ1-1; D perhaps matches TRBD1 (5 bases). The receptor's source is a woman under 30 with acute COVID-19. Here the CDR3 reads CASSKWQGNTEAFF. The CDR3 DNA reads as TGTGCCAGTAGTAAATGGCAGGGGAACACTGAAGCTTTCTTT.